These T cell receptor beta chains were read from a single sample in a study of cytomegalovirus exposure and HLA in healthy donors. Some clones are missing from TCRdb's copy, which holds only in-frame ones; the method was immunoSEQ multiplex PCR. The repertoire holds about 160,000 clones, with approximately 80% as singletons. Material for sequencing was PBMCs. These receptors all stem from a man in his fifties in good health and CMV-seropositive. The CDR3 runs from the conserved cysteine through the conserved F or W. The order of the fields is clone size, V gene, J gene, D gene, CDR3 protein, CDR3 DNA. The D gene is left open where the match is weak. The size of a clone is reported for some rows only, either as once, few or many, or as a class for expanded clones.

>-|TRBV27|TRBJ2-2|-
CASSFSSSAGELFF
TGTGCCAGCAGTTTCTCTAGTTCCGCCGGGGAGCTGTTTTTT
>-|TRBV10-2|TRBJ2-2|-
CASLGRDFSFANTGELFF
TGCGCCTCCCTGGGGCGAGACTTCTCTTTCGCGAACACCGGGGAGCTGTTTTTT
>few|TRBV5-6|TRBJ1-1|-
CASSTQGIGNTEAFF
TGTGCCAGCAGCACTCAGGGGATTGGTAACACTGAAGCTTTCTTT
>-|TRBV5-6|TRBJ2-1|TRBD1
CASSGRDRGYNEQFF
TGTGCCAGCAGCGGGAGGGACAGGGGCTACAATGAGCAGTTCTTC
>-|TRBV19|TRBJ1-1|-
CASSIRQAGEAFF
TGTGCCAGTAGTATCCGACAGGCCGGTGAAGCTTTCTTT
>-|TRBV5-1|TRBJ2-2|TRBD1
CASRAGTGDTGELFF
TGCGCCAGCAGGGCCGGGACAGGGGACACCGGGGAGCTGTTTTTT
>-|TRBV18|TRBJ2-7|-
CASSPSSYEQYF
TGTGCCAGCTCACCTTCGAGCTACGAGCAGTACTTC
>-|TRBV11-2|TRBJ1-1|-
CASSFTGQTEAFF
TGTGCCAGCAGCTTCACCGGACAGACTGAAGCTTTCTTT
>-|TRBV6-1|TRBJ2-1|TRBD2
CASSESSSGGNEQFF
TGTGCCAGCAGTGAATCGTCTAGCGGTGGCAATGAGCAGTTCTTC
>-|TRBV13|TRBJ2-1|TRBD2
CASSLALAGGQSEQFF
TGTGCCAGCAGCTTGGCTCTAGCGGGAGGGCAATCCGAGCAGTTCTTC
>-|TRBV5-1|TRBJ2-7|TRBD2
CASSLTSGVSEQYF
TGCGCCAGCAGCTTAACTAGCGGGGTAAGCGAGCAGTACTTC
>few|TRBV7-9|TRBJ2-6|-
CALPPPSGANVLTF
TGTGCCCTACCCCCCCCCTCTGGGGCCAACGTCCTGACTTTC
>-|TRBV5-6|TRBJ1-2|-
CASSLSGPYGYTF
TGTGCCAGCAGCTTGTCAGGGCCGTATGGCTACACCTTC
>-|TRBV9|TRBJ1-4|TRBD1
CASSPGGGTTNEKLFF
TGTGCCAGCAGCCCAGGAGGGGGCACAACTAATGAAAAACTGTTTTTT
>-|TRBV9|TRBJ1-1|TRBD1
CASSVRDSMNTEAFF
TGTGCCAGCAGCGTAAGGGACAGTATGAACACTGAAGCTTTCTTT
>few|TRBV13|TRBJ2-3|TRBD2
CASSLKLIAGWTDTQYF
TGTGCCAGCAGCTTAAAGTTAATAGCGGGTTGGACAGATACGCAGTATTTT
>once|TRBV11-2|TRBJ2-2|-
CASSLVSPGTNTGELFF
TGTGCCAGCAGCTTAGTATCCCCAGGGACGAACACCGGGGAGCTGTTTTTT
>-|TRBV29-1|TRBJ2-2|-
CSVERGYTGELFF
TGCAGCGTTGAAAGGGGTTACACCGGGGAGCTGTTTTTT
>-|TRBV4-1|TRBJ2-6|TRBD2
CASSREWAAGGPGANVLTF
TGCGCCAGCAGCCGCGAGTGGGCTGCGGGAGGGCCTGGGGCCAACGTCCTGACTTTC
>few|TRBV27|TRBJ2-3|-
CASSPKRDPGADTQYF
TGTGCCAGCAGTCCAAAACGGGACCCGGGGGCAGATACGCAGTATTTT
>-|TRBV19|TRBJ1-6|TRBD1
CASTKIRQGPNSPLHF
TGTGCCAGTACCAAAATTCGACAGGGTCCGAATTCACCCCTCCACTTT
>once|TRBV9|TRBJ2-1|TRBD2
CASSDSSGVSSYNEQFF
TGTGCCAGCAGTGATTCTAGCGGGGTGAGCTCCTACAATGAGCAGTTCTTC
>-|TRBV6-1|TRBJ2-1|TRBD2
CASSEGSGRGHEQFF
TGTGCCAGCAGTGAGGGTAGCGGGAGAGGGCATGAGCAGTTCTTC
>-|TRBV19|TRBJ1-2|TRBD1
CASSTLSGGGYGYTF
TGTGCCAGTAGTACCCTTTCAGGGGGCGGCTATGGCTACACCTTC
>-|TRBV4-1|TRBJ1-2|-
CASSQVSTDYYGYTF
TGCGCCAGCAGCCAAGTCTCGACAGACTACTATGGCTACACCTTC
>-|TRBV11-2|TRBJ2-5|-
CASSPAAGWETQYF
TGTGCCAGCAGCCCGGCTGCAGGGTGGGAGACCCAGTACTTC